The 14 T cell receptor beta chains below come from one sample, sequenced in a study of blood T cell repertoires in COVID-19. TCRdb's copy holds only in-frame clones and misses some; the assay was immunoSEQ multiplex PCR. Of 250,000 to 300,000 clones in the sample, nearly 90% were seen once. Sequenced material: PBMCs or T cells enriched from blood (not recorded which). These receptor sequences come from a woman aged 55-69 years who had recovered from COVID-19.

J is TRBJ1-4 and V is TRBV28; 9 bases align to TRBD1. The CDR3 contains 15 residues. After removal of 4 bases from V and 8 bases from J, the junction contained 8 bases not matched to a gene. From germline, CDR1 is MDHEN and CDR2 SYDVKM. The CDR3: CASSSRTGVREKLFF. In nucleotides, the CDR3 is TGTGCCAGCAGTTCCCGGACAGGGGTGCGAGAAAAACTGTTTTTT.

This chain connects TRBV19 to TRBJ2-1, with TRBD2 identical over 9 bases. CDR1 and CDR2 (germline): LNHDA, SQIVND (reference sequence). The ends lost 5 bases at V and 6 bases at J; junction bases unmatched: 20. CDR3 length: 19 amino acids. The CDR3 loop is CASSPTLREGPRDPNEQFF. The CDR3 DNA reads as TGTGCCAGTAGTCCCACTTTGCGGGAGGGCCCCCGGGACCCCAATGAGCAGTTCTTC.

This clone was seen more than once but under ten times. The V call is TRBV5-1, the J call TRBJ2-1, with D maybe TRBD2 (6 bases). V dropped 7 bases and J dropped 4 bases, with 18 bases sitting between them. The CDR3 has 15 residues. The V gene's germline CDR1 is SGHRS and CDR2 YFSETQ. The CDR3 spells CASRREASDYNEQFF. Here the CDR3 DNA reads TGCGCCAGCCGCCGAGAGGCTAGCGATTACAATGAGCAGTTCTTC.

This chain joins TRBV10-2 and TRBJ1-5; perhaps TRBD1 as D (6 bases). Trimming removed 3 bases from V and 3 bases from J, with 18 bases in between. Germline V gives CDR1 WSHSY, CDR2 SAAADI. The CDR3 sequence is 17 residues long. The CDR3 reads CASSEQGGAYNNQPQHF. CDR3 DNA: TGCGCCAGCAGTGAACAGGGAGGGGCGTATAACAATCAGCCCCAGCATTTT.

The genes are TRBV28 and TRBJ1-6, with D maybe TRBD1 (5 bases). In germline, CDR1 is MDHEN, CDR2 SYDVKM. The CDR3 has 16 amino acids. Between the trimmed V and J ends, which lost 6 bases and 14 bases, there was a span of 26 bases. The CDR3 DNA sequence: TGTGCCAGCAGCCAACCTAGGGGTATGGGGAGGGCGACCCTCCACTTT. Translation gives CASSQPRGMGRATLHF.

This chain uses TRBV27 with TRBJ2-1, with D possibly being TRBD1 (5 bases). The CDR3 runs to 15 residues. Trimming pared 4 bases from V and 8 bases from J, leaving 18 bases between. The V gene's germline CDR1 is MNHEY and CDR2 SMNVEV (reference sequence). The CDR3 is CASSSPSRVTDEQFF. For the CDR3, the DNA is TGTGCCAGCAGTTCCCCCTCCAGGGTCACGGATGAGCAGTTCTTC.

The chain couples TRBV11-2 to TRBJ1-1, with D unclear. The CDR3 has 13 residues. In germline, CDR1 is SGHAT, CDR2 FQNNGV. Trimming cost V 2 bases and J 5 bases, with 9 bases left between them. The CDR3 DNA follows: TGTGCCAGCAGCTTACTGGTACAAACTGAAGCTTTCTTT. Amino acids: CASSLLVQTEAFF.

The chain links TRBV10-3 to TRBJ1-1; 8 bases line up with TRBD1. The CDR3 length is 14 residues. The germline V gene encodes CDR1 ENHRY and CDR2 SYGVKD. With 6 bases clipped from V and 5 bases from J, the junction kept 8 bases outside the gene matches. The CDR3 DNA sequence: TGTGCCATCAGCCAAGGGACAGGCTCAACTGAAGCTTTCTTT. Protein sequence: CAISQGTGSTEAFF.

This clone came up once. The chain links TRBV7-6 to TRBJ2-3; possibly TRBD1 for D (5 bases). In germline, CDR1 is SGHVS, CDR2 FNYEAQ. The CDR3 consists of 20 residues. V shed 4 bases and J shed 2 bases, with 28 bases lying between them. CDR3 DNA: TGTGCCAGCAGCTCGCGGCGGCCAGGGCGGACGCGCCACGACACAGATACGCAGTATTTT. This translates into CASSSRRPGRTRHDTDTQYF.

The rearrangement uses TRBV28 and TRBJ2-1; 8 nucleotides align to TRBD1. The germline gives CDR1 MDHEN, CDR2 SYDVKM. J lost 8 bases, V lost 5 bases, and 11 bases had no gene match. CDR3 length: 15 residues. The CDR3 sequence: CASSRRTGRRHEQFF. CDR3 DNA: TGTGCCAGCAGTCGACGGACAGGGCGGAGGCATGAGCAGTTCTTC.

The J gene is TRBJ1-1, the V gene TRBV7-9; TRBD1 agrees at 12 bases. The germline V gene encodes CDR1 SEHNR and CDR2 FQNEAQ (reference sequence). With V trimmed by 0 bases and J by 2 bases, 7 bases remained unmatched. The length of the CDR3 is 18 residues. The CDR3 nucleotides read TGTGCCAGCAGCTTAGCGTTCGGAGGGACAGGGGGCAACACTGAAGCTTTCTTT. This gives the protein CASSLAFGGTGGNTEAFF.

This clone was detected only once. V gene TRBV27 combines with J gene TRBJ1-5; no reliable D call. Germline V gives CDR1 MNHEY, CDR2 SMNVEV (reference sequence). Between the trimmed V and J ends, which lost 6 bases and 1 base, there was a span of 10 bases. There are 14 residues in the CDR3. The CDR3 DNA reads as TGTGCCAGCAGATCCGCGGGCAGCAATCAGCCCCAGCATTTT. Amino acids: CASRSAGSNQPQHF.

This chain links TRBV2 with TRBJ1-3; 10 bases fit TRBD1. V lost 10 bases and J lost 0; bases outside the gene matches: 9. CDR3 size: 16 residues. In germline, CDR1 is SNHLY, CDR2 FYNNEI. As DNA, the CDR3 is TGTGCCACCGGGACAGGGGTCCTCAGCTCTGGAAACACCATATATTTT. Translating it yields CATGTGVLSSGNTIYF. Full variable domain (outside the CDR3, taken from reference TRBV2 and TRBJ1-3): EPEVTQTPSHQVTQMGQEVILRCVPISNHLYFYWYRQILGQKVEFLVSFYNNEISEKSEIFDDQFSVERPDGSNFTLKIRSTKLEDSAMYFCATGTGVLSSGNTIYFGEGSWLTVV.

J is TRBJ2-5 and V is TRBV27, with 7 bases fitting TRBD1. J lost 5 bases, V lost 6 bases, and 6 bases had no gene match. Germline V gives CDR1 MNHEY, CDR2 SMNVEV (reference sequence). CDR3 size: 13 residues. The DNA for the CDR3 is TGTGCCAGCAGCCACAGGGGAGCGGAGACCCAGTACTTC. Translating it yields CASSHRGAETQYF.